This TCR beta chain appears in the sequencing data of a study of OX40 agonist ivuxolimab in advanced cancers. Background on the study: At approximately 83% male, the cohort had a mean age of 60 years, ranging from roughly 20 to 85.

The CDR3 is 13 amino acids. Germline V gives CDR1 KGHSH, CDR2 LQKENI. Trimming pared 1 base from V and 8 bases from J, leaving 9 bases between. On this clone itself: Its antigen is not identified.

Here immunoSEQ multiplex PCR was the method, and the copy in TCRdb shows in-frame clones only, minus some. The sample lists tens of thousands of clones; nearly 90% were seen once. Study observations and caveats: Mean expanded clone counts were higher in CD8+ than CD4+ T cells.

The material sequenced was CD4+ or CD8+ T cells sorted from blood, taken in a trial of the OX40 agonist ivuxolimab. The TCR sequence derives from an adult with an advanced solid tumor such as melanoma, head and neck, liver or kidney cancer. The V gene is TRBV18, the J gene TRBJ1-5; D remains unclear. The CDR3 DNA reads as TGTGCCAGCTCACCACAGGGTATGGAGCCCCAGCATTTT. Translation gives CASSPQGMEPQHF.